Below are 15 T cell receptor beta chains sequenced from a single sample in a study of shared clonotypes between healthy human individuals. Produced via immunoSEQ multiplex PCR; TCRdb's table is partial and in-frame only. The table lists over a million clones, more than 95% of them singletons. The specimen was naive CD4+ T cells sorted from blood. As for subset: CD45RA+ positively selected. The receptors shown here come from a man aged 25-45 years in good health.

Turning to this clone: Other DNA sequences of this sample code for an identical CDR3. The rearrangement joins TRBV6-5 to TRBJ2-1, with a weak D call TRBD2 (5 bases). Per the germline V gene, CDR1 is MNHEY and CDR2 is SVGAGI. V was cut by 2 bases and J by 1 base, with 12 bases left in between. The CDR3 runs to 16 residues. The CDR3 DNA follows: TGTGCCAGCAGTTACGCCTCGGGATCATCCTACAATGAGCAGTTCTTC. This encodes CASSYASGSSYNEQFF.

The J gene is TRBJ2-2, the V gene TRBV6-5, with D maybe TRBD2 (6 bases). The V gene's germline CDR1 is MNHEY and CDR2 SVGAGI. Deletions cut 7 bases from V and 1 base from J, with 10 bases between. The CDR3 has 14 residues. The CDR3 loop is CASTRAGNTGELFF. The CDR3, as DNA: TGTGCCAGCACCAGAGCGGGGAACACCGGGGAGCTGTTTTTT.

The chain is built from TRBV27 and TRBJ1-1; D is unclear. The CDR3 is made up of 11 amino acids. V was pared by 7 bases and J by 1 base, with 4 bases between. Looked up from germline, CDR1 is MNHEY and CDR2 is SMNVEV (reference sequence). The DNA for the CDR3 is TGTGCCAGCATGGCGAACACTGAAGCTTTCTTT. Protein product: CASMANTEAFF.

With regard to this clone: Other DNA sequences in this sample translate to the same CDR3. This rearrangement joins TRBV29-1 to TRBJ2-7; possibly TRBD1 for D (6 bases). The CDR3 length is 12 residues. V lost 6 bases, J lost 4 bases, and 13 bases lay in between. CDR1 is SQVTM, CDR2 ANQGSEA, per germline. The CDR3 is CSVSGTPYEQYF. CDR3 coding DNA: TGCAGCGTCTCCGGGACACCTTACGAGCAGTACTTC.

The CDR3, as DNA: TGCGCCACCACGACAGGGGAACACAATGAGCAGTTCTTC. It yields the protein CATTTGEHNEQFF. The chain links TRBV5-1 to TRBJ2-1; the match to TRBD1 covers 8 bases. Germline values: CDR1 SGHRS, CDR2 YFSETQ. V lost 9 bases and J lost 5; bases outside the gene matches: 7. The CDR3 is 13 amino acids. The full variable domain, with the rest looked up from reference TRBV5-1 and TRBJ2-1, is KAGVTQTPRYLIKTRGQQVTLSCSPISGHRSVSWYQQTPGQGLQFLFEYFSETQRNKGNFPGRFSGRQFSNSRSEMNVSTLELGDSALYLCATTTGEHNEQFFGPGTRLTVL.

The rearrangement joins TRBV6-5 to TRBJ2-7; perhaps TRBD1 as D (5 bases). CDR1 is MNHEY and CDR2 is SVGAGI in the germline V gene. The CDR3 loop spans 15 amino acids. The ends were cut back, 0 bases at V and 1 base at J, with 10 bases in the middle. CDR3 amino acids: CASSYSFGQSYEQYF. Here the CDR3 DNA reads TGTGCCAGCAGTTACTCCTTTGGACAATCCTACGAGCAGTACTTC.

This sequence joins TRBV30 and TRBJ2-3; 11 positions match TRBD2. This CDR3 is 14 amino acids long. Per germline, CDR1 GTSNPN and CDR2 SVGIG (reference sequence). Trimming removed 5 bases from V and 5 bases from J; junction bases left unmatched: 6. CDR3 protein: CAWDRSGRGDTQYF. The CDR3 DNA follows: TGTGCCTGGGACCGTAGCGGGAGGGGAGATACGCAGTATTTT. Full variable domain (remainder filled in from reference TRBV30 and TRBJ2-3): SQTIHQWPATLVQPVGSPLSLECTVEGTSNPNLYWYRQAAGRGLQLLFYSVGIGQISSEVPQNLSASRPQDRQFILSSKKLLLSDSGFYLCAWDRSGRGDTQYFGPGTRLTVL.

This clone came up once. This chain connects TRBV5-4 to TRBJ1-2, with 10 bases matching TRBD1. V dropped 4 bases and J dropped 4; count of bases not matched to a gene: 13. Germline V gene sequence: CDR1 SGHNT, CDR2 YYREEE (reference sequence). The CDR3 is 17 amino acids. The CDR3 DNA reads TGTGCCAGCAGCGAGCCGGGACAGGGGAGCAGTAGCTATGGCTACACCTTC. Translating gives CASSEPGQGSSSYGYTF. The complete variable domain, with remaining parts taken from reference TRBV5-4 and TRBJ1-2, reads ETGVTQSPTHLIKTRGQQVTLRCSSQSGHNTVSWYQQALGQGPQFIFQYYREEENGRGNFPPRFSGLQFPNYSSELNVNALELDDSALYLCASSEPGQGSSSYGYTFGSGTRLTVV.

The V call is TRBV7-3, the J call TRBJ2-7, with 7 positions matching TRBD1. The CDR3 sequence is 14 residues long. Germline V gives CDR1 SGHTA, CDR2 FQGTGA. Trimming removed 5 bases from V and 6 bases from J; junction bases left unmatched: 10. The CDR3 DNA follows: TGTGCCAGCAGCCAGACAACAGGGGTTCTCGAGCAGTACTTC. This translates into CASSQTTGVLEQYF.

The chain uses TRBV9 and TRBJ2-1, with D unclear. The CDR3 extends over 15 amino acids. Trimming shortened V by 0 bases and J by 7 bases, and 14 bases separated the two germline ends. Per germline, CDR1 SGDLS and CDR2 YYNGEE. The CDR3: CASSVDIPLKNEQFF. The CDR3 nucleotides are TGTGCCAGCAGCGTAGACATCCCCTTAAAAAATGAGCAGTTCTTC.

This sequence joins TRBV7-2 and TRBJ2-2, with D unclear. Germline-derived CDR1 and CDR2 are SGHTA and FQGNSA. CDR3 length: 16 amino acids. V gave up 2 bases and J gave up 2 bases, with 12 bases separating them. The CDR3 here is CASSLPLLHNTGELFF. The CDR3 region has the DNA TGTGCCAGCAGCTTACCTTTGCTCCATAACACCGGGGAGCTGTTTTTT.

This sequence joins TRBV5-1 and TRBJ2-1; no definite D call. V dropped 1 base and J dropped 8 bases, with 4 bases sitting between them. In germline, CDR1 is SGHRS, CDR2 YFSETQ. The CDR3 loop spans 11 amino acids. The CDR3 loop reads CASSLTHEQFF. The CDR3 nucleotides read TGCGCCAGCAGCTTGACCCATGAGCAGTTCTTC.

V is TRBV18 and J is TRBJ1-5; tentatively, D is TRBD1 (5 bases). The CDR3 extends over 13 amino acids. The V end was cut by 2 bases, the J end by 6 bases, with 8 bases between. CDR1 and CDR2 from the germline V gene are KGHSH and LQKENI. As DNA, the CDR3 is TGTGCCAGCTCACCAACAGGAACTCAGCCCCAGCATTTT. Amino acids: CASSPTGTQPQHF.

This clone has a single count. V and J are TRBV5-4 and TRBJ2-3, with 9 positions matching TRBD2. The V and J ends lost 4 bases and 1 base, in that order; junction bases with no gene match: 7. CDR3 length: 16 residues. Germline CDR1 and CDR2: SGHNT and YYREEE (reference sequence). CDR3: CASSAKRGEGTDTQYF. The CDR3, as DNA: TGTGCCAGCAGCGCCAAGCGGGGGGAGGGCACAGATACGCAGTATTTT.

The chain couples TRBV11-2 to TRBJ2-3; maybe TRBD2 (6 bases). The V and J ends lost 1 base and 9 bases respectively, with 11 bases between them. Germline CDR1 SGHAT, CDR2 FQNNGV. The CDR3 spans 13 residues. Here the CDR3 DNA reads TGTGCCAGCAGCTTAGTGGACTACGTCACGCAGTATTTT. It encodes CASSLVDYVTQYF.